These 15 T cell receptor beta chains share one sample of origin, sequenced in a study of cytomegalovirus exposure and HLA in healthy donors. PCR primers comprised 60 Vbeta and 13 Jbeta primers. The repertoire was sequenced with immunoSEQ multiplex PCR; TCRdb's copy has only in-frame clones and lacks some. The data contain some 200,000 clones, 65% to 85% of them singletons. Sample: PBMCs. These receptor sequences come from a boy aged 2 to 10 in good health and CMV-seronegative.

The gene calls are TRBV6-1 and TRBJ2-4; TRBD1 is a possible D gene (5 bases). Trimming pared 2 bases from V and 11 bases from J, leaving 10 bases between. The CDR3 is made up of 12 amino acids. Germline-derived CDR1 and CDR2 are MNHNS and SASEGT. The CDR3 nucleotides read TGTGCCAGCAGTGAACAGGGAAGAGTTCAGTACTTC. It translates to CASSEQGRVQYF.

The J gene is TRBJ1-2, the V gene TRBV5-1, with a weak D call TRBD1 (6 bases). Germline V CDR1 and CDR2: SGHRS, YFSETQ. The CDR3 length is 14 residues. V dropped 3 bases and J dropped 4 bases, with 13 bases sitting between them. The DNA for the CDR3 is TGCGCCAGCAGCTCGCCGACAGGTATCTATGGCTACACCTTC. This encodes CASSSPTGIYGYTF.

J is TRBJ2-3 and V is TRBV7-3; TRBD2 agrees at 9 bases. The ends lost 2 bases at V and 2 bases at J; junction bases unmatched: 5. Germline CDR1 is SGHTA and CDR2 is FQGTGA. The CDR3 is made up of 16 amino acids. Here the CDR3 reads CASSLRSGGSTDTQYF. The CDR3 region has the DNA TGTGCCAGCAGCTTACGAAGCGGGGGGTCCACAGATACGCAGTATTTT.

The V gene is TRBV5-6, the J gene TRBJ1-2; D is possibly TRBD1 (6 bases). Germline V gene sequence: CDR1 SGHDT, CDR2 YYEEEE. Trimming cost V 4 bases and J 6 bases, with 13 bases left between them. The CDR3 loop spans 13 amino acids. This CDR3 is CASSRGRGDGYTF. CDR3 sequence (DNA): TGTGCCAGCAGCCGAGGCAGGGGAGATGGCTACACCTTC.

The J gene is TRBJ1-2, the V gene TRBV9, with unresolved D. CDR1 SGDLS and CDR2 YYNGEE come from the germline V gene. Between the trimmed V and J ends, which lost 4 bases and 10 bases, there was a span of 20 bases. The CDR3 consists of 14 residues. DNA for the CDR3: TGTGCCAGCAGCTACGGGAGGCCACCCGTCAACTACACCTTC. This translates into CASSYGRPPVNYTF.

The CDR3 nucleotides read TGTGCCAGTAGTATCCCGGGGTACACTGAAGCTTTCTTT. This sequence encodes CASSIPGYTEAFF. The chain uses TRBV19 and TRBJ1-1; D ambiguous. This CDR3 is 13 amino acids long. CDR1 and CDR2 from the germline V gene are LNHDA and SQIVND (reference sequence). Trimming shortened V by 3 bases and J by 3 bases, and 8 bases separated the two germline ends.

This clone appeared a single time. V gene TRBV6-5 combines with J gene TRBJ2-3, with unresolved D. The germline V and J ends were trimmed by 2 bases and 1 base, with 10 bases remaining between them. From germline, CDR1 is MNHEY and CDR2 SVGAGI. The CDR3 covers 15 residues. The CDR3 DNA reads TGTGCCAGCAGTTACCGCGGTTACCGCACAGATACGCAGTATTTT. As protein: CASSYRGYRTDTQYF.

There are a few counts of this clone. The chain couples TRBV2 to TRBJ2-7; 11 bases map to TRBD2. Germline lookup yields CDR1 SNHLY and CDR2 FYNNEI. This CDR3 is 17 amino acids long. With V trimmed by 2 bases and J by 0 bases, 6 bases remained unmatched. The CDR3 DNA is TGTGCCAGCAGTGAACCCGGGACTAGCGGTTACTCCTACGAGCAGTACTTC. It is translated as CASSEPGTSGYSYEQYF. Looking up the rest from reference TRBV2 and TRBJ2-7 gives the full variable domain: EPEVTQTPSHQVTQMGQEVILRCVPISNHLYFYWYRQILGQKVEFLVSFYNNEISEKSEIFDDQFSVERPDGSNFTLKIRSTKLEDSAMYFCASSEPGTSGYSYEQYFGPGTRLTVT.

This chain uses TRBV19 with TRBJ2-5; unclear D gene. Gene TRBJ2-7 matches the end of the DNA better, so the J call may be wrong. Germline CDR1 LNHDA, CDR2 SQIVND (reference sequence). The CDR3 contains 12 residues. The CDR3 is CASSIGALEQYF. The CDR3 region has the DNA TGTGCCAGTAGTATAGGAGCGCTCGAGCAGTACTTC.

The table lists this clone with a few counts. This chain links TRBV27 with TRBJ2-5; 7 bases agree with TRBD2. The CDR3 has 19 amino acids. V lost 8 bases, J lost 5 bases, and 26 bases stayed unmatched. Germline V lookup: CDR1 MNHEY, CDR2 SMNVEV (reference sequence). The CDR3 coding sequence is TGTGCCAGCTCCACAACTCACACAACCGGGGGGATGGCCGAGGAGACCCAGTACTTC. Its protein product is CASSTTHTTGGMAEETQYF.

The rearrangement joins TRBV18 to TRBJ1-6, with 8 nucleotides matching TRBD1. Germline V gene lookup returns CDR1 KGHSH and CDR2 LQKENI. J lost 9 bases, V lost 3 bases, and 16 bases had no gene match. The CDR3 has 18 residues. The CDR3, as DNA: TGTGCCAGCTCACCGAGGGACAGGATGGGCCGGGGGTCTTCACCCCTCCACTTT. Protein product: CASSPRDRMGRGSSPLHF.

The rearrangement links TRBV30 to TRBJ1-1; the D is unclear. Trimming cost V 4 bases and J 4 bases, with 10 bases left between them. The CDR3 loop spans 12 amino acids. Per the germline V gene, CDR1 is GTSNPN and CDR2 is SVGIG (reference sequence). The CDR3 here is CAWTRHLTEAFF. The CDR3 coding sequence is TGTGCCTGGACGCGACATCTCACTGAAGCTTTCTTT. The full variable domain, with the rest looked up from reference TRBV30 and TRBJ1-1, is SQTIHQWPATLVQPVGSPLSLECTVEGTSNPNLYWYRQAAGRGLQLLFYSVGIGQISSEVPQNLSASRPQDRQFILSSKKLLLSDSGFYLCAWTRHLTEAFFGQGTRLTVV.

The CDR3 loop is CASSLSTPLNTEAFF. The CDR3 nucleotides read TGCGCCAGCAGCTTGAGTACACCTTTGAACACTGAAGCTTTCTTT. J is TRBJ1-1 and V is TRBV5-1; D gene unclear. V lost 1 base and J 0 bases, leaving 10 bases between the germline ends. The CDR3 contains 15 residues. From germline, CDR1 is SGHRS and CDR2 YFSETQ.

This clone appeared once. The chain has TRBV5-1 and TRBJ1-3, with 7 bases fitting TRBD1. The CDR3 length is 14 residues. Germline CDR1 SGHRS, CDR2 YFSETQ. Trimming at V came to 4 bases and at J to 2 bases, leaving 3 bases not matched to a gene. The CDR3 is CASSPGTAGNTIYF. CDR3 sequence (DNA): TGCGCCAGCAGCCCAGGGACAGCTGGAAACACCATATATTTT.

V usage is TRBV19 and J usage is TRBJ2-5; 9 bases align to TRBD2. There are 16 residues in the CDR3. Germline lookup yields CDR1 LNHDA and CDR2 SQIVND (reference sequence). With 1 base clipped from V and 2 bases from J, the junction kept 5 bases outside the gene matches. The CDR3 is CASSIAPLAGQETQYF. For the CDR3, the DNA is TGTGCCAGTAGTATAGCCCCCCTAGCGGGGCAAGAGACCCAGTACTTC.